A single sample is the source of the 10 T cell receptor beta chains below, sequenced in a study of cytomegalovirus exposure and HLA in healthy donors. The PCR made use of 60 Vbeta and 13 Jbeta primers. Assay used: immunoSEQ multiplex PCR; TCRdb lists only in-frame clones, some missing. Here the sample spans 200,000 to 250,000 clones, roughly 88% being singletons. The specimen was PBMCs. The receptor set was obtained from a boy aged 2 to 9 in good health and CMV-seronegative.

The V call is TRBV11-3, the J call TRBJ2-5, with TRBD2 identical over 7 bases. The CDR3 is 16 amino acids. The V segment lost 3 bases and the J segment 4 bases; nucleotides outside the gene matches: 11. Germline values: CDR1 SGHNT, CDR2 YENEEA. Here the CDR3 DNA reads TGTGCCAGCAGCTTGGCCTCCCCGGGGGGTACAGAGACCCAGTACTTC. It is translated as CASSLASPGGTETQYF.

The chain combines TRBV4-1 with TRBJ1-1; no clear D. There are 16 residues in the CDR3. V dropped 2 bases and J dropped 6 bases, with 19 bases sitting between them. CDR1 is MGHRA, CDR2 YSYEKL, per germline. DNA of the CDR3: TGCGCCAGCAGCCAAACTAGTATCCGGGGATCCGCTGAAGCTTTCTTT. Translation gives CASSQTSIRGSAEAFF.

This chain joins TRBV5-1 and TRBJ1-2, with a tentative D call TRBD1 (6 bases). V was trimmed by 0 bases and J by 2 bases, leaving 14 bases between them. From germline, CDR1 is SGHRS and CDR2 YFSETQ. This CDR3 contains 16 residues. CDR3 DNA sequence: TGCGCCAGCAGCTTGGACAGGGTGGAGTGGAACTATGGCTACACCTTC. It translates to CASSLDRVEWNYGYTF.

CDR3 in amino acids: CASSFGRGTDTQYF. The CDR3 DNA reads as TGTGCCAGCAGTTTCGGCAGGGGGACAGATACGCAGTATTTT. The V gene is TRBV6-5, the J gene TRBJ2-3; 7 positions match TRBD1. Germline V CDR1 and CDR2: MNHEY, SVGAGI. The CDR3 is made up of 14 amino acids. V lost 4 bases to trimming and J lost 3 bases; unmatched junction nucleotides: 4.

The V gene is TRBV9, the J gene TRBJ2-7; 7 bases align to TRBD1. The CDR3 extends over 14 amino acids. V dropped 3 bases and J dropped 0; count of bases not matched to a gene: 3. The germline gives CDR1 SGDLS, CDR2 YYNGEE. The CDR3 here is CASSGRDSSYEQYF. The CDR3 coding sequence is TGTGCCAGCAGCGGCCGGGACAGCTCCTACGAGCAGTACTTC.

This rearrangement joins TRBV9 to TRBJ1-2, with D possibly matching TRBD1 (6 bases). The CDR3 spans 14 residues. V lost 3 bases, J lost 4 bases, and 13 bases lay in between. The germline CDR1 and CDR2 sequences are SGDLS and YYNGEE. In DNA form, the CDR3 reads TGTGCCAGCAGCGCCGGGGGGCCGGCCTATGGCTACACCTTC. Translating it yields CASSAGGPAYGYTF.

This clone was counted a single time. The sample has other DNA sequences that encode this CDR3 too. The rearrangement joins TRBV5-1 to TRBJ1-2, with D tentatively TRBD1 (6 bases). Trimming took off 0 bases at V and 3 bases at J, with 9 bases between the two ends. Germline V lookup: CDR1 SGHRS, CDR2 YFSETQ. This CDR3 has 14 amino acids. The CDR3 DNA sequence: TGCGCCAGCAGCTTGGACAGGGTGGACTATGGCTACACCTTC. Its protein is CASSLDRVDYGYTF.

This chain links TRBV19 with TRBJ2-3; 11 bases are a match to TRBD2. This CDR3 comprises 15 residues. The V gene end was trimmed by 3 bases and the J gene end by 4 bases; junction bases not matched to a gene: 3. Germline CDR1 is LNHDA and CDR2 is SQIVND (reference sequence). This CDR3 reads CASSILAGGSDTQYF. The CDR3, as DNA: TGTGCCAGTAGTATTCTAGCGGGAGGTTCAGATACGCAGTATTTT.

Only one count was recorded for this clone. The chain is built from TRBV11-2 and TRBJ2-6; 7 bases are shared with TRBD1. V shed 6 bases and J 0 bases; nucleotides not matched to a gene: 8. The CDR3 contains 17 residues. Germline assignment: CDR1 SGHAT and CDR2 FQNNGV. The CDR3 loop is CASSFRGMSSGANVLTF. The CDR3 DNA follows: TGTGCCAGCAGTTTCAGGGGGATGAGCTCTGGGGCCAACGTCCTGACTTTC. Complete variable domain (other parts from reference TRBV11-2 and TRBJ2-6): EAGVAQSPRYKIIEKRQSVAFWCNPISGHATLYWYQQILGQGPKLLIQFQNNGVVDDSQLPKDRFSAERLKGVDSTLKIQPAKLEDSAVYLCASSFRGMSSGANVLTFGAGSRLTVL.

The rearrangement links TRBV30 to TRBJ1-1, with 10 bases lining up with TRBD1. V lost 5 bases, J lost 2 bases, and 8 bases stayed unmatched. The CDR3 is 15 residues long. Per the germline V gene, CDR1 is GTSNPN and CDR2 is SVGIG (reference sequence). CDR3 bases: TGTGCCTGGGGGACAGGGGCCCCCCTCAACACTGAAGCTTTCTTT. This sequence encodes CAWGTGAPLNTEAFF.